This TCR beta chain was sequenced in a study of technical replicates of blood from a handful of donors. The CDR3 sequence is 14 residues long. Per the germline V gene, CDR1 is SGHAT and CDR2 is FQNNGV. V was pared by 5 bases and J by 6 bases, with 8 bases of the junction left unmatched. The protocol was immunoSEQ multiplex PCR, while the TCRdb copy is restricted to in-frame clones and leaves out a portion. The table records approximately 79,000 clones, around 94% of them present only once. This chain connects TRBV11-2 to TRBJ2-7, with 9 nucleotides matching TRBD1. The sample consisted of T cells isolated from PBMCs. The clonotype was recovered from a human donor in good health. CDR3 bases: TGTGCCAGCAGCCTCGACAGGGGGAATTCCGAGCAGTACTTC. Its protein is CASSLDRGNSEQYF.